The 5 T cell receptor beta chains below come from one sample, sequenced in a study of control samples from healthy donors and cancer patients. TCRdb keeps only in-frame clones here, not all; method: immunoSEQ multiplex PCR. In the table there are 15,000 to 18,000 clones, 85% to 90% of which are singletons. Sequenced sample: PBMCs. The receptors derive from a woman aged 70-85 years with colorectal cancer.

The V and J genes are TRBV10-3 and TRBJ1-6; D is unclear. Trimming removed 0 bases at V and 7 bases at J, with 7 bases between. The germline V gene has CDR1 ENHRY and CDR2 SYGVKD. The CDR3 totals 14 residues. DNA of the CDR3: TGTGCCATCAGTGAGTCCGACCCGAATTCACCCCTCCACTTT. Translated: CAISESDPNSPLHF.

The CDR3 spells CASRPRNTEAFF. In nucleotides, the CDR3 is TGTGCCAGCCGCCCTCGGAACACTGAAGCTTTCTTT. This chain joins TRBV6-5 and TRBJ1-1; D remains unclear. The length of the CDR3 is 12 residues. Between the trimmed V and J ends, which lost 8 bases and 1 base, there was a span of 8 bases. CDR1 and CDR2 (germline): MNHEY, SVGAGI.

This clone appeared once. The rearrangement links TRBV5-5 to TRBJ2-7, with D possibly being TRBD2 (5 bases). The V end lost 2 bases, the J end lost 0 bases, and 12 bases lay between the germline ends. This CDR3 has 15 amino acids. Germline V CDR1 and CDR2: SGHKS, YYEKEE (reference sequence). In DNA form, the CDR3 reads TGTGCCAGCAGCTTCACCTCCGGGGTCTCCTACGAGCAGTACTTC. This sequence encodes CASSFTSGVSYEQYF.

This clone was seen only a few times. The chain employs TRBV5-6 and TRBJ2-7; the D is unclear. This CDR3 has 12 amino acids. CDR1 is SGHDT and CDR2 is YYEEEE in the germline V gene. V lost 2 bases, J lost 0 bases, and 3 bases lay in between. This CDR3 reads CASSFISYEQYF. The CDR3 nucleotides read TGTGCCAGCAGCTTTATCTCCTACGAGCAGTACTTC.

The gene calls are TRBV9 and TRBJ1-1; D gene uncertain. V was cut by 0 bases and J by 4 bases, with 7 bases left in between. CDR1 SGDLS and CDR2 YYNGEE come from the germline V gene. The CDR3 is 13 amino acids. The CDR3: CASSVGSGTEAFF. CDR3 nucleotides: TGTGCCAGCAGCGTAGGATCGGGCACTGAAGCTTTCTTT.